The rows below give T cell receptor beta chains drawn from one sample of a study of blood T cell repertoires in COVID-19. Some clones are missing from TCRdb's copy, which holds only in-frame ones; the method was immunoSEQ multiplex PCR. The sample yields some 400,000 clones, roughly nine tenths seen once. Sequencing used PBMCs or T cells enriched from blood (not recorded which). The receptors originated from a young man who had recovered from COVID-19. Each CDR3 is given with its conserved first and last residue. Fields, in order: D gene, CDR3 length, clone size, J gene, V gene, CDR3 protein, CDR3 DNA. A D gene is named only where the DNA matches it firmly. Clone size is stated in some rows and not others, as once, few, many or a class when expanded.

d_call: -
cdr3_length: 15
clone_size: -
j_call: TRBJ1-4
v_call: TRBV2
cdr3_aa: CASSFEGGGGEKLFF
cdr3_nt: TGTGCCAGCAGTTTCGAGGGAGGTGGCGGAGAAAAACTGTTTTTT

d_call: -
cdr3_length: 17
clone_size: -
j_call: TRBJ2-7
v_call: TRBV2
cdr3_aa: CASSEGRGRFNSYEQYF
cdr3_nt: TGTGCCAGCAGCGAGGGGCGGGGCAGGTTTAACTCCTACGAGCAGTACTTC

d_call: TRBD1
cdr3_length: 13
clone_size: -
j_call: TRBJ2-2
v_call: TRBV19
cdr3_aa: CASSTGGPGELFF
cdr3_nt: TGTGCCAGTAGCACAGGGGGCCCCGGGGAGCTGTTTTTT

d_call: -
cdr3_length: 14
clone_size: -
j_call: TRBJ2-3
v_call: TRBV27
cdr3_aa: CASSLSPGADTQYF
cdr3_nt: TGTGCCAGCAGTTTATCGCCGGGGGCAGATACGCAGTATTTT

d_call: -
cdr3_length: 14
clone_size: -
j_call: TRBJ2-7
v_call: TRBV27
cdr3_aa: CASSLSVLPYEQYF
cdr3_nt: TGTGCCAGCAGTTTATCCGTCCTTCCCTACGAGCAGTACTTC

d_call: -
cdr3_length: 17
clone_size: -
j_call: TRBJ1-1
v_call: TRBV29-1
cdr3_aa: CSVEARDKGFMNTEAFF
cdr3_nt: TGCAGCGTTGAGGCCCGGGACAAGGGGTTCATGAACACTGAAGCTTTCTTT

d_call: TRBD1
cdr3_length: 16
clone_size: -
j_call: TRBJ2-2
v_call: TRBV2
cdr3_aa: CASSGQGAPNTGELFF
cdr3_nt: TGTGCCAGCAGTGGACAGGGGGCCCCGAACACCGGGGAGCTGTTTTTT

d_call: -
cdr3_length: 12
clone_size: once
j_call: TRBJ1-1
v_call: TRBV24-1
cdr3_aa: CATRGRDTEAFF
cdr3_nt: TGTGCCACCAGGGGGAGGGACACTGAAGCTTTCTTT

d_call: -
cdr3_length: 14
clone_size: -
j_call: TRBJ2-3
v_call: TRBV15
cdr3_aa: CATSRRSSGDTQYF
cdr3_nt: TGTGCCACCAGCAGGCGATCGTCGGGAGATACGCAGTATTTT

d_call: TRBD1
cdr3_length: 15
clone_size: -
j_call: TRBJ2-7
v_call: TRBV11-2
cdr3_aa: CASSPGTGAWYGQYF
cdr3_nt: TGTGCCAGCAGCCCCGGGACAGGGGCATGGTACGGGCAGTACTTC

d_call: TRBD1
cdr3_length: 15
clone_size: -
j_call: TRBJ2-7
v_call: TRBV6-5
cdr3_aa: CASSWGQHFSYEQYF
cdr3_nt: TGTGCCAGCAGTTGGGGACAGCATTTTTCCTACGAGCAGTACTTC

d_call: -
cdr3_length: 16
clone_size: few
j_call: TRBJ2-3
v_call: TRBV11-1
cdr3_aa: CASSPHGAGGADTQYF
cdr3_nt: TGTGCCAGCAGCCCCCACGGTGCCGGGGGTGCAGATACGCAGTATTTT

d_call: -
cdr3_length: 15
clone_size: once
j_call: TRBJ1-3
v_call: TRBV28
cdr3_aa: CASSPDRGSGNTIYF
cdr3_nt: TGTGCCAGCAGCCCCGACAGAGGCTCTGGAAACACCATATATTTT

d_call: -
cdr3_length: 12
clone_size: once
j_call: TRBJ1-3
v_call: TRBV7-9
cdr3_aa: CASSLTRGTIYF
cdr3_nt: TGTGCCAGCAGCCTAACAAGAGGCACCATATATTTT

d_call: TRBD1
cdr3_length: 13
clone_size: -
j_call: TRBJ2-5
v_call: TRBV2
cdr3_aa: CASRGQGLETQYF
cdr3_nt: TGTGCCAGCAGGGGACAGGGCTTGGAGACCCAGTACTTC

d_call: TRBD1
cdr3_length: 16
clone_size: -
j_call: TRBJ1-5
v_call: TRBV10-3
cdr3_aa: CAISGGTGEGNQPQHF
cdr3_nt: TGTGCCATCAGTGGAGGGACAGGGGAAGGGAATCAGCCCCAGCATTTT

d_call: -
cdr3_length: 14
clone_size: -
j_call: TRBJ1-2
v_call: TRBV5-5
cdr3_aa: CASSLTDAPYGYTF
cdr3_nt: TGTGCCAGCAGCTTGACAGACGCGCCCTATGGCTACACCTTC

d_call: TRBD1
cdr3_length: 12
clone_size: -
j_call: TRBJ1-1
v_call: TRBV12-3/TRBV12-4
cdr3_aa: CASSRTGDEAFF
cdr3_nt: TGTGCCAGCAGTCGGACAGGGGATGAAGCTTTCTTT

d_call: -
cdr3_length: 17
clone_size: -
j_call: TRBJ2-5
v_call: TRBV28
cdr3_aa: CATTLQGRRASGETQYF
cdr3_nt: TGTGCCACCACGCTCCAAGGCCGGAGGGCAAGTGGAGAGACCCAGTACTTC

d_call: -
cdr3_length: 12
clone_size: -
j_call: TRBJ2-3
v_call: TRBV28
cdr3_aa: CASSFYTDTQYF
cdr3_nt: TGTGCCAGCAGTTTTTACACAGATACGCAGTATTTT

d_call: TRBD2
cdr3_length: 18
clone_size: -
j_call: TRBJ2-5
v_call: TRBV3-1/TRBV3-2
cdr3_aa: CASSQVAAGTSALETQYF
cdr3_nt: TGTGCCAGCAGCCAAGTCGCCGCGGGGACTAGCGCATTAGAGACCCAGTACTTC

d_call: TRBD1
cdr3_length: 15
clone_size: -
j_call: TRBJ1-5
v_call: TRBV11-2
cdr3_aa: CASSLGGTVGQPQHF
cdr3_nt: TGTGCCAGCAGCTTAGGAGGGACAGTCGGTCAGCCCCAGCATTTT

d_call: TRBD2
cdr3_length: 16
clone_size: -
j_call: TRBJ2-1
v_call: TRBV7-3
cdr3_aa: CASSPTPASGSHEQFF
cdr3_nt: TGTGCCAGCAGCCCTACCCCGGCTAGCGGGAGCCATGAGCAGTTCTTC

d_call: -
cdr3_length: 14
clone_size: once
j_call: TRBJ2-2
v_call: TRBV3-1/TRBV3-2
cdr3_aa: CASSQSQNTGELFF
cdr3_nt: TGTGCCAGCAGCCAATCGCAGAATACCGGGGAGCTGTTTTTT

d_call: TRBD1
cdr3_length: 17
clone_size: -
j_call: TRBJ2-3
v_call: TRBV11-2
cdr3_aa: CASSRKRTGGDSDTQYF
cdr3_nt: TGTGCCAGCAGTAGGAAACGGACAGGGGGCGATTCAGATACGCAGTATTTT

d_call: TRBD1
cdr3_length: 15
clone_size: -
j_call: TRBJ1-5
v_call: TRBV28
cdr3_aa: CASSLSRTGEQPQHF
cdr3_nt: TGTGCCAGCAGTTTATCCAGGACAGGGGAACAGCCCCAGCATTTT

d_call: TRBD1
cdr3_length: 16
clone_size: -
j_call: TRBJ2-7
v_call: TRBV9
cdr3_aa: CASSVTSGTGDYEQYF
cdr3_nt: TGTGCCAGCAGCGTAACCTCCGGGACAGGGGACTACGAGCAGTACTTC

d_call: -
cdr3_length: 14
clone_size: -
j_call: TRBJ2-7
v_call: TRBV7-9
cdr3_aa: CASSPKGQPYEQYF
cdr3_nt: TGTGCCAGCAGCCCAAAAGGACAGCCCTACGAGCAGTACTTC

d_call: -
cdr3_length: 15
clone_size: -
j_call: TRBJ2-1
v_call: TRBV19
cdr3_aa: CASNEASALYNEQFF
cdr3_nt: TGTGCCAGTAATGAGGCTTCGGCCCTTTACAATGAGCAGTTCTTC

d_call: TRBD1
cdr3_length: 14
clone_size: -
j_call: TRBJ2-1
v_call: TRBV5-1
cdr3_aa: CASRPGQGYNEQFF
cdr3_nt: TGCGCCAGCAGGCCGGGACAGGGTTACAATGAGCAGTTCTTC

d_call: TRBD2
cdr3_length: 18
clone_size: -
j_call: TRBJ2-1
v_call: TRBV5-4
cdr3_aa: CASSRSGGLAPIYNEQFF
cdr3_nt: TGTGCCAGCAGTCGATCGGGAGGGCTAGCGCCTATCTACAATGAGCAGTTCTTC

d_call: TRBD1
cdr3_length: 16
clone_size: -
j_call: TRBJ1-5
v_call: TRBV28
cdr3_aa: CASSPPGTGTSQPQHF
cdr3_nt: TGTGCCAGCAGCCCTCCTGGGACAGGGACGAGTCAGCCCCAGCATTTT

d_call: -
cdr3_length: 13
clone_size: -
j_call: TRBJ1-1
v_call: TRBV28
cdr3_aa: CASSVTGPTEAFF
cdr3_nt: TGTGCCAGCAGTGTAACAGGCCCCACTGAAGCTTTCTTT

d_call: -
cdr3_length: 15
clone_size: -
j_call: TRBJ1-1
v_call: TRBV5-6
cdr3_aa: CASSLKGNLNTEAFF
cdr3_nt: TGTGCCAGCAGCTTGAAGGGGAATTTGAACACTGAAGCTTTCTTT

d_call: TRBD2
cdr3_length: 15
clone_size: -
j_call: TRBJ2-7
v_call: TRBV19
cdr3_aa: CASSTLAGFSYEQYF
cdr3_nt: TGTGCCAGTAGTACACTAGCGGGGTTCTCCTACGAGCAGTACTTC

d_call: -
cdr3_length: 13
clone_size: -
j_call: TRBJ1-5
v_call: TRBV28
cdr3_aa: CASTRERDQPQHF
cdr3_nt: TGTGCCAGCACCAGGGAGCGGGATCAGCCCCAGCATTTT

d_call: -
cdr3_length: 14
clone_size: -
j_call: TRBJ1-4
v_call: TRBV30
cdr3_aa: CAWEIRGTNEKLFF
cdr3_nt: TGTGCCTGGGAGATTCGGGGAACTAATGAAAAACTGTTTTTT

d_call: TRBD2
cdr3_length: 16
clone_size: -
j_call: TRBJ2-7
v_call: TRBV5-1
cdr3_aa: CASSLAPGTGGYEQYF
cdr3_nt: TGCGCCAGCAGCTTGGCCCCCGGGACGGGGGGCTACGAGCAGTACTTC

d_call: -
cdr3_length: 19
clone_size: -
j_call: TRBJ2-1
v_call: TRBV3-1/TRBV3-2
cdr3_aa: CASSQVGLGGQSSYNEQFF
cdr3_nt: TGTGCCAGCAGCCAAGTGGGTCTGGGGGGACAGAGCTCCTACAATGAGCAGTTCTTC

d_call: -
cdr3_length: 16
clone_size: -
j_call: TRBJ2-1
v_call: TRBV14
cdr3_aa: CASSNYRELTYNEQFF
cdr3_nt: TGTGCCAGCAGCAACTACCGGGAATTAACCTACAATGAGCAGTTCTTC

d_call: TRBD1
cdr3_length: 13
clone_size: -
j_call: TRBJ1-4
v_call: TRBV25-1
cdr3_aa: CASSLTGEEKLFF
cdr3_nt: TGTGCCAGCAGTTTGACAGGGGAGGAAAAACTGTTTTTT

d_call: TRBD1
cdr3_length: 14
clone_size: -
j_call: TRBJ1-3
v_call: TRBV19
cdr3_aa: CASSISGRGVPIYF
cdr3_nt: TGTGCCAGTAGTATCTCCGGCAGGGGGGTTCCCATATATTTT

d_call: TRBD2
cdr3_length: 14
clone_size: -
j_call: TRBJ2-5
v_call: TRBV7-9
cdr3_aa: CASSLGLAGETQYF
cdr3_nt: TGTGCCAGCAGCTTAGGACTAGCGGGTGAGACCCAGTACTTC

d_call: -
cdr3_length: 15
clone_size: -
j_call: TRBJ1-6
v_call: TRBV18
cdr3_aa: CASSPTSGEVSPLHF
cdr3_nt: TGTGCCAGCTCACCAACGTCAGGGGAAGTTTCACCCCTCCACTTT

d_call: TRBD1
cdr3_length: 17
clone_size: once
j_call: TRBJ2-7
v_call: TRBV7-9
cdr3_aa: CASSPAGADRAPYEQYF
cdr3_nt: TGTGCCAGCAGCCCCGCTGGAGCGGACAGGGCTCCATACGAGCAGTACTTC

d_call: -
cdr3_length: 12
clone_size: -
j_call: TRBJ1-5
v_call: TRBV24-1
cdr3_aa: CATSDSNQPQHF
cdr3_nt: TGTGCCACCAGTGACTCCAATCAGCCCCAGCATTTT

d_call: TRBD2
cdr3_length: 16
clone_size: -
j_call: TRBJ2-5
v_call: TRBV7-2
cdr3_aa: CASSLSGTSGQETQYF
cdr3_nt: TGTGCCAGCAGCTTGTCCGGGACTAGCGGACAAGAGACCCAGTACTTC

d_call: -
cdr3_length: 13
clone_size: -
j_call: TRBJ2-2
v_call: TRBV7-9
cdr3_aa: CASSLVLSGELFF
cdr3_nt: TGTGCCAGCAGCTTAGTTCTTAGCGGGGAGCTGTTTTTT

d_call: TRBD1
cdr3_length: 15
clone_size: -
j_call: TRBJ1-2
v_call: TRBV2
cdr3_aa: CASRASGGASYGYTF
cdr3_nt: TGTGCCAGCAGGGCGTCAGGGGGCGCTTCCTATGGCTACACCTTC

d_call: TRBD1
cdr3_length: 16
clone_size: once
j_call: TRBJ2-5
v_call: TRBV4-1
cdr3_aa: CASSHLGGQGAETQYF
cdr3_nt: TGCGCCAGCAGCCACTTAGGGGGACAGGGTGCGGAGACCCAGTACTTC

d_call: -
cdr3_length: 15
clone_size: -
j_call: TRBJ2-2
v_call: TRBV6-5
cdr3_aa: CASSFSSGVTGELFF
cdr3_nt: TGTGCCAGCAGTTTTTCATCAGGGGTCACCGGGGAGCTGTTTTTT

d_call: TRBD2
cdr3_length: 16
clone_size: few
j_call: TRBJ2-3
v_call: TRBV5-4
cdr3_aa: CASSLASGTLTDTQYF
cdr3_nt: TGTGCCAGCAGCTTGGCTAGCGGGACACTCACAGATACGCAGTATTTT

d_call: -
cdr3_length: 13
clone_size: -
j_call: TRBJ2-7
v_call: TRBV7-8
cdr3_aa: CASSLEQLYEQYF
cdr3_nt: TGTGCCAGCAGCTTAGAACAGCTATACGAGCAGTACTTC